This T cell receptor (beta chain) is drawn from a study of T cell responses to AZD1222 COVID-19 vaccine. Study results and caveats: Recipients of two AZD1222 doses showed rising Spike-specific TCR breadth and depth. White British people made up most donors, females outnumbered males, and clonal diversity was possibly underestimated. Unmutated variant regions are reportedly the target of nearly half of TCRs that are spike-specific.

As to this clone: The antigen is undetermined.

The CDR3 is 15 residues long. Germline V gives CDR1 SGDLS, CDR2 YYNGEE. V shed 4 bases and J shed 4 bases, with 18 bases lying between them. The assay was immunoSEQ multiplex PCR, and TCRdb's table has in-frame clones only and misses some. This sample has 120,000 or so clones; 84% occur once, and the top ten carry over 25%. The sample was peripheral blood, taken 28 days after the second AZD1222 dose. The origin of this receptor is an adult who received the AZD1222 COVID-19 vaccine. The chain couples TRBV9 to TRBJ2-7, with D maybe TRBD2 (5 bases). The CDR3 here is CASSPLGDPQYEQYF. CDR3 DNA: TGTGCCAGCAGCCCCCTCGGGGATCCTCAATACGAGCAGTACTTC.